What follows is one T cell receptor beta chain and its context. Its antigen is currently unknown. This entry is derived from a study of shared clonotypes between healthy human individuals. Study-wide context: Donors consisted of a couple of women and three men between 18 and 49. Whole-study findings and limits: Non-shared clonotypes displayed generation probabilities falling below those of clonotypes present in all four donors. Although depth was large, rarefaction showed that sequencing of the sorted subsets was incomplete. Shared clonotypes: approximately 4.5% naive CD4, approximately 3.4% naive CD8, roughly 2.2% memory CD4, around 0.4% memory CD8.

The CDR3 is 12 residues long. The V and J ends lost 0 bases and 5 bases respectively, with 4 bases between them. The germline V gene encodes CDR1 KGHSH and CDR2 LQKENI. Here immunoSEQ multiplex PCR was the method, and the copy in TCRdb shows in-frame clones only, minus some. The data hold 2,500,000 or so clones, with under 95% observed a single time. The chain recombines TRBV18 with TRBJ2-5; D gene uncertain. Sequencing was performed on naive CD4+ T cells from PBMCs. Described subset: CD45RA+ positively selected. The sequence was collected from a man younger than 30 in good health. Some clones in this sample may be carry-over from other donors' samples. CDR3 coding DNA: TGTGCCAGCTCACCACCTTTCGAGACCCAGTACTTC. Its protein is CASSPPFETQYF.